This T cell receptor (beta chain) comes out of a study of shared clonotypes between healthy human individuals. As handled by the study authors: ImmunoSEQ junction-only sequences lacked quality scores, so their filtering differed. TCRdb keeps only in-frame clones here, not all; method: immunoSEQ multiplex PCR. V, J and clone size reflect that table, while D and trimming were determined from the DNA. The profile covers about 730,000 clones, with roughly 72% appearing a single time and under 2% taken by the ten largest. The source material was memory CD4+ T cells sorted from blood. Subset specified: CD45RA-negative fraction. The TCR sequence derives from a woman younger than 45 in good health.

CDR3: CATSSDRGDSGELFF. The CDR3 DNA is TGTGCCACCTCCTCTGACAGGGGCGATTCCGGGGAGCTGTTTTTT. V usage is TRBV15 and J usage is TRBJ2-2; 8 bases agree with TRBD1. Germline CDR1 is LNHNV and CDR2 is YYDKDF (reference sequence). The length of the CDR3 is 15 residues. Trimming cost V 8 bases and J 6 bases; bases outside gene matches: 11.